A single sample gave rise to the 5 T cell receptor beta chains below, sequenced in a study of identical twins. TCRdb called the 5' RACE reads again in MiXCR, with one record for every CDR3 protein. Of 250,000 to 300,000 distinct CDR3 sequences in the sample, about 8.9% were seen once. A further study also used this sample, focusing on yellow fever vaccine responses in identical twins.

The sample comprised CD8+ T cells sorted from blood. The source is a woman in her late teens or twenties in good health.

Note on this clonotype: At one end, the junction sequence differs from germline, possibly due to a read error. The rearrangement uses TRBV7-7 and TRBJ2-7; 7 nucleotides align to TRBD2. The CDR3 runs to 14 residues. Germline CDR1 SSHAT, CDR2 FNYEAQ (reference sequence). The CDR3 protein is CASSPAGRRNEQYF. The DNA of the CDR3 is TGTGCTAGCAGCCCAGCGGGGAGGCGAAACGAGCAGTACTTC.

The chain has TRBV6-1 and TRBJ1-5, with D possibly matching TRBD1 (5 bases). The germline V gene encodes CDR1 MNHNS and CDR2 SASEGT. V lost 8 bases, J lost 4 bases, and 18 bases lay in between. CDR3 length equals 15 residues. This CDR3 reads CASRRRGGNNQPQHF. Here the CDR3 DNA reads TGTGCCAGCCGCCGTAGGGGAGGGAATAATCAGCCCCAGCATTTT.

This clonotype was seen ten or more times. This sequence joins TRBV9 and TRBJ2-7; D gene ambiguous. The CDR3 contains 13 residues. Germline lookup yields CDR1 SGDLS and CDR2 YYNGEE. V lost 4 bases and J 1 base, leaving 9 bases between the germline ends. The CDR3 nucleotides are TGTGCCAGCAGCCCTGACACTTCCTACGAGCAGTACTTC. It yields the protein CASSPDTSYEQYF. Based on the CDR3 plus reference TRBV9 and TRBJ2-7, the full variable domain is DSGVTQTPKHLITATGQRVTLRCSPRSGDLSVYWYQQSLDQGLQFLIQYYNGEERAKGNILERFSAQQFPDLHSELNLSSLELGDSALYFCASSPDTSYEQYFGPGTRLTVT.

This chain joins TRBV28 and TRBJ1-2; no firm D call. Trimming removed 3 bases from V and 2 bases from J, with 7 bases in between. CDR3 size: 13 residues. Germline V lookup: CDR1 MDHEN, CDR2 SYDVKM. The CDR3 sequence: CASSFPPNYGYTF. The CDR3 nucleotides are TGTGCCAGCAGTTTTCCCCCCAACTATGGCTACACCTTC.

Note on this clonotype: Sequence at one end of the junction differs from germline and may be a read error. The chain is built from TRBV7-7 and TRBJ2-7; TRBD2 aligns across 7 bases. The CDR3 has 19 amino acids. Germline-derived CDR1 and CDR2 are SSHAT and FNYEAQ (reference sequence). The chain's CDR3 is CASSLQRGGTVGIWDEQYF. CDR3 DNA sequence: TGTGCTAGCAGCCTACAGCGGGGCGGGACTGTAGGGATTTGGGACGAGCAGTACTTC.